Listed here are 16 T cell receptor beta chains from one sample, sequenced in a study of blood T cell repertoires in COVID-19. The protocol was immunoSEQ multiplex PCR, while the TCRdb copy is restricted to in-frame clones and leaves out a portion. This sample has some 250,000 clones, with about 80% found just once. The sample was PBMCs or T cells enriched from blood (not recorded which). All receptors derive from a middle-aged man who had recovered from COVID-19.

This clone was seen just once. The chain has TRBV27 and TRBJ2-3; weak D call: TRBD2 (6 bases). The CDR3 totals 16 residues. V dropped 5 bases and J dropped 2 bases, with 17 bases sitting between them. Germline V gene sequence: CDR1 MNHEY, CDR2 SMNVEV (reference sequence). The CDR3 loop is CASSPQGAGHTDTQYF. In nucleotides, the CDR3 is TGTGCCAGCAGTCCGCAGGGAGCGGGCCACACAGATACGCAGTATTTT.

This clone has a handful of counts. The chain couples TRBV5-1 to TRBJ2-4; TRBD2 might be the D (7 bases). Deletions cut 0 bases from V and 5 bases from J, with 9 bases between. This CDR3 is 14 amino acids long. In germline, CDR1 is SGHRS, CDR2 YFSETQ. CDR3 sequence (DNA): TGCGCCAGCAGCTTGGCGGGGGGCGAAAACATTCAGTACTTC. This sequence encodes CASSLAGGENIQYF.

The rearrangement links TRBV9 to TRBJ1-1, with D perhaps matching TRBD1 (6 bases). Germline lookup yields CDR1 SGDLS and CDR2 YYNGEE. The CDR3 extends over 16 amino acids. Trimming took off 3 bases at V and 4 bases at J, with 19 bases between the two ends. The CDR3 DNA reads TGTGCCAGCAGCGCCGCGACACAGGGTAAGGGCACTGAAGCTTTCTTT. Its protein product is CASSAATQGKGTEAFF.

The rearrangement uses TRBV12-5 and TRBJ1-5, with D unclear. Germline assignment: CDR1 LGHNT and CDR2 FRNRAP. This CDR3 spans 14 amino acids. V was cut by 1 base and J by 5 bases, with 9 bases left in between. The CDR3 DNA is TGTGCTAGTGGTTTGGGAGTTGGAGATCAGCCCCAGCATTTT. Its translation: CASGLGVGDQPQHF.

The V call is TRBV5-8, the J call TRBJ2-1, with a possible D match to TRBD2 (7 bases). The germline V gene has CDR1 SGHTS and CDR2 YDEGEE. Trimming removed 3 bases from V and 6 bases from J, with 19 bases in between. The CDR3 loop spans 16 amino acids. The CDR3 loop is CASSSTLGGPFNEQFF. The CDR3 coding sequence is TGTGCCAGCAGCTCGACCCTGGGGGGGCCGTTCAATGAGCAGTTCTTC.

The CDR3 DNA reads as TGTGCCAGCAGTAACACCGCCGTAGGGGGCAACTATGGCTACACCTTC. The encoded protein is CASSNTAVGGNYGYTF. The rearrangement joins TRBV6-6 to TRBJ1-2, with TRBD1 matching 7 bases. This CDR3 is 16 amino acids long. The J segment lost 2 bases and the V segment lost 5 bases, leaving 11 bases of the junction unmatched. Germline CDR1 reads MNHNY; CDR2 reads SVGAGI (reference sequence).

The chain links TRBV5-5 to TRBJ1-5, with D possibly matching TRBD1 (6 bases). The CDR3 is 16 residues long. Per germline, CDR1 SGHKS and CDR2 YYEKEE (reference sequence). The germline V and J ends were trimmed by 2 bases and 0 bases, with 12 bases remaining between them. CDR3 amino acids: CASSLRTAYSNQPQHF. In DNA, the CDR3 is TGTGCCAGCAGCTTACGGACAGCCTATAGCAATCAGCCCCAGCATTTT.

The gene calls are TRBV5-6 and TRBJ1-2, with D maybe TRBD1 (6 bases). V lost 0 bases to trimming and J lost 8 bases, with 11 bases between them. The CDR3 length is 13 residues. The V gene's germline CDR1 is SGHDT and CDR2 YYEEEE. As DNA, the CDR3 is TGTGCCAGCAGCTTGGCAGGGGCTCGCGGCTACACCTTC. It translates to CASSLAGARGYTF.

J is TRBJ1-6 and V is TRBV27; maybe TRBD1 (6 bases). CDR1 is MNHEY and CDR2 is SMNVEV in the germline V gene (reference sequence). V was shortened by 4 bases and J by 5 bases, with 15 bases between the two germline ends. This CDR3 region has 16 residues. CDR3 in DNA: TGTGCCAGCAGTTGGACAGCGCCTTGGAATAATTCACCCCTCCACTTT. Translation gives CASSWTAPWNNSPLHF.

This clone appeared a few times. The rearrangement joins TRBV12-3 or TRBV12-4 to TRBJ1-5; a weak D match, TRBD1 (6 bases). The CDR3 totals 13 residues. The ends were cut back, 6 bases at V and 4 bases at J, with 10 bases in the middle. CDR3 region: CASSQTGNQPQHF. DNA of the CDR3: TGTGCCAGCAGCCAGACAGGAAATCAGCCCCAGCATTTT.

This chain connects TRBV27 to TRBJ2-3; D not certain. Germline V gene lookup returns CDR1 MNHEY and CDR2 SMNVEV (reference sequence). V gave up 6 bases and J gave up 7 bases, with 11 bases separating them. The CDR3 totals 12 residues. DNA of the CDR3: TGTGCCAGCAGCCCCAACATTAATACGCAGTATTTT. It specifies CASSPNINTQYF.

This clone was detected once. V and J are TRBV19 and TRBJ1-1, with unresolved D. The CDR3 contains 16 residues. V was shortened by 7 bases and J by 4 bases, with 22 bases between the two germline ends. Germline V lookup: CDR1 LNHDA, CDR2 SQIVND (reference sequence). CDR3 in DNA: TGTGCCAGTACCACAAGGAGGCTAACCTTTTTCACTGAAGCTTTCTTT. Its protein is CASTTRRLTFFTEAFF.

The chain recombines TRBV28 with TRBJ2-5; D is unresolved. The CDR3 is 11 amino acids. V was trimmed by 10 bases and J by 7 bases, leaving 13 bases between them. The germline CDR1 and CDR2 sequences are MDHEN and SYDVKM. CDR3 region: CATDALMTQYF. The DNA for the CDR3 is TGTGCCACTGATGCGCTGATGACCCAGTACTTC.

This clone came up a few times. The J gene is TRBJ1-2, the V gene TRBV6-4, with a possible D match to TRBD1 (6 bases). The CDR3 is 12 amino acids. Trimming took 4 bases from V and 4 from J, leaving 7 bases between them. CDR1 is MRHNA and CDR2 is SNTAGT in the germline V gene. CDR3: CASSATGYGYTF. The CDR3 coding sequence is TGTGCCAGCAGTGCGACAGGCTATGGCTACACCTTC.

This rearrangement joins TRBV15 to TRBJ1-3, with D possibly TRBD1 on 5 matching bases. CDR1 and CDR2 (germline): LNHNV, YYDKDF (reference sequence). The CDR3 is made up of 15 amino acids. Deletions cut 5 bases from V and 4 bases from J, with 15 bases between. The CDR3 DNA sequence: TGTGCCACCAGCCCCCTGGGGGGGGAAGGAAACACCATATATTTT. Translating gives CATSPLGGEGNTIYF.

The CDR3 DNA is TGTGCCAGCAGCCAAGGACAGTGGGGGGTGACCCAGTACTTC. It translates to CASSQGQWGVTQYF. This rearrangement joins TRBV3-1 (or the pseudogene TRBV3-2) to TRBJ2-5, with D possibly being TRBD2 (6 bases). With 1 base removed from V and 7 bases from J, the gap between germline ends came to 13 bases. The CDR3 sequence is 14 residues long. Germline V gene data show CDR1 as LGHDT and CDR2 as YNNKEL (reference sequence).